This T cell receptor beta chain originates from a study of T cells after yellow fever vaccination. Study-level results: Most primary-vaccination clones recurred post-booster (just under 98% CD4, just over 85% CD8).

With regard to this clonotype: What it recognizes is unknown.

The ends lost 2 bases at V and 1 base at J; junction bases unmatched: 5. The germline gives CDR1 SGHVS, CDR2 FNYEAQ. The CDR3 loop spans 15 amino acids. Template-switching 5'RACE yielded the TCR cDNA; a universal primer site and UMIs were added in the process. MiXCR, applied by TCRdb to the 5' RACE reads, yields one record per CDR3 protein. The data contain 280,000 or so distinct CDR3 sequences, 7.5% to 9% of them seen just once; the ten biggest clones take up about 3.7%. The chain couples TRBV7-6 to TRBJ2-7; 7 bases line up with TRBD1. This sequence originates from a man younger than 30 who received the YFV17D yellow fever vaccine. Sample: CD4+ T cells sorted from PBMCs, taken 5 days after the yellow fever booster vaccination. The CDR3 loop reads CASSLRATGSYEQYF. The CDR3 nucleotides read TGTGCCAGCAGCTTACGTGCGACAGGGTCCTACGAGCAGTACTTC. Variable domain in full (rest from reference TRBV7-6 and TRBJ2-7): GAGVSQSPRYKVTKRGQDVALRCDPISGHVSLYWYRQALGQGPEFLTYFNYEAQQDKSGLPNDRFSAERPEGSISTLTIQRTEQRDSAMYRCASSLRATGSYEQYFGPGTRLTVT.